Shown below are 25 T cell receptor beta chains from a single sample sequenced in a study of vaccination and CD4 T cells after COVID-19. Antigens for these TCRs are unknown. Cultured CD4+ T cell DNA was sequenced using the Oncomine TCR Beta short-read assay. Via MiXCR, TCRdb re-called the PCR reads, giving one row per CDR3 protein. Found here are around 21,000 distinct CDR3 sequences, less than 60% of them singletons; the top ten hold just under 2.5%. As for treatment: approximately nine-day PBMC culture with coronavirus spike peptide pools or control peptides (ViraFEST assay). The source material was CD4+ T cells from blood, cultured in vitro, sampled after SARS-CoV-2 vaccination. The receptors were gathered from a human donor who had recovered from COVID-19.

This chain uses TRBV15 with TRBJ1-1; D remains ambiguous. The CDR3 contains 12 residues. Trimming took off 0 bases at V and 4 bases at J, with 3 bases between the two ends. Germline CDR1 and CDR2: LNHNV and YYDKDF (reference sequence). The CDR3 is CATSRDFTEAFF. As DNA, the CDR3 is TGTGCCACCAGCAGAGATTTCACTGAAGCTTTCTTT.

The rearrangement links TRBV6-2 or TRBV6-3 to TRBJ2-1; weak D call: TRBD2 (5 bases). Trimming removed 4 bases from V and 12 bases from J, with 10 bases in between. CDR3 length: 11 amino acids. CDR1 is MNHEY, CDR2 SVGEGT, per germline. The CDR3 loop reads CASSSLLGQFF. The CDR3 nucleotides read TGTGCCAGCAGTTCATTACTAGGGCAGTTCTTC.

The chain couples TRBV20-1 to TRBJ2-1, with D unresolved. Between the trimmed V and J ends, which lost 6 bases and 1 base, there was a span of 13 bases. This CDR3 is 14 amino acids long. Germline V lookup: CDR1 DFQATT, CDR2 SNEGSKA (reference sequence). The CDR3 sequence is CSARWWRSYNEQFF. The DNA of the CDR3 is TGCAGTGCCCGGTGGTGGCGGTCCTACAATGAGCAGTTCTTC.

The rearrangement uses TRBV20-1 and TRBJ1-6, with D hard to call. From germline, CDR1 is DFQATT and CDR2 SNEGSKA (reference sequence). This CDR3 has 14 amino acids. The V and J ends lost 3 bases and 7 bases respectively, with 13 bases between them. The DNA for the CDR3 is TGCAGTGCTAGGTTGACCGGGGAAAATTCACCCCTCCACTTT. It codes for CSARLTGENSPLHF.

This chain uses TRBV4-3 with TRBJ2-7; possibly TRBD2 for D (7 bases). This CDR3 has 16 amino acids. The V gene's germline CDR1 is LGHNA and CDR2 YSLEER. The V and J ends lost 0 bases and 0 bases respectively, with 12 bases between them. The DNA of the CDR3 is TGCGCCAGCAGCCAAGATCTAAGGGGGGGCTCCTACGAGCAGTACTTC. This sequence encodes CASSQDLRGGSYEQYF.

The DNA of the CDR3 is TGTGCCAGCAGCTGGCTGTTCTTT. Translation gives CASSWLFF. This chain joins TRBV5-8 and TRBJ1-1; D is uncertain. CDR1 and CDR2 (germline): SGHTS, YDEGEE. Deletions cut 3 bases from V and 14 bases from J, with 5 bases between. This CDR3 has 8 residues.

The chain is built from TRBV20-1 and TRBJ2-7; maybe TRBD2 (6 bases). Germline values: CDR1 DFQATT, CDR2 SNEGSKA (reference sequence). Trimming removed 0 bases from V and 5 bases from J, with 17 bases in between. The CDR3 runs to 15 residues. The CDR3 here is CSARDRRDSPNEQYF. CDR3 DNA: TGCAGTGCTAGAGATCGCCGGGACTCCCCCAACGAGCAGTACTTC.

This clonotype was counted between two and nine times. The CDR3, as DNA: TGTGCCACCAGCAGAGGTCGGGTCTCCTACGAGCAGTACTTC. Translated, it gives CATSRGRVSYEQYF. The rearrangement joins TRBV15 to TRBJ2-7; D is ambiguous. CDR1 and CDR2 (germline): LNHNV, YYDKDF (reference sequence). V was pared by 1 base and J by 0 bases, with 7 bases between. The CDR3 runs to 14 residues.

The rearrangement uses TRBV10-3 and TRBJ1-5; tentatively, D is TRBD1 (5 bases). Germline V CDR1 and CDR2: ENHRY, SYGVKD. Trimming stripped 10 bases from V and 2 bases from J, with 15 bases between. This CDR3 has 14 amino acids. The CDR3 bases are TGTGCCACGAGCGAGGGGACCGGCAATCAGCCCCAGCATTTT. It encodes CATSEGTGNQPQHF.

The chain uses TRBV10-3 and TRBJ1-1; D gene unclear. The V gene lost 4 bases and the J gene lost 6 bases, with 15 bases spanning the gap. Germline loops: CDR1 ENHRY, CDR2 SYGVKD. The CDR3 length is 14 residues. The CDR3 spells CAISGGEATSEAFF. In DNA, the CDR3 is TGTGCCATCAGTGGCGGGGAGGCCACCTCTGAAGCTTTCTTT.

This clonotype was detected only a few times. The gene calls are TRBV7-2 and TRBJ1-5; D is undetermined. The germline V and J ends were trimmed by 1 base and 2 bases, with 9 bases remaining between them. Germline V lookup: CDR1 SGHTA, CDR2 FQGNSA. There are 15 residues in the CDR3. This CDR3 is CASSLVSGGNQPQHF. The CDR3 DNA follows: TGTGCCAGCAGCTTAGTTTCTGGCGGCAATCAGCCCCAGCATTTT.

The chain combines TRBV7-9 with TRBJ2-7; 7 bases are a match to TRBD1. This CDR3 comprises 18 residues. The germline gives CDR1 SEHNR, CDR2 FQNEAQ (reference sequence). Unmatched junction bases numbered 18, after V lost 7 bases and J lost 0 bases. CDR3 region: CASTPLPRSWDSSYEQYF. Written as DNA, the CDR3 is TGTGCCAGCACCCCCCTTCCGAGGAGCTGGGACAGCTCCTACGAGCAGTACTTC.

The V gene is TRBV20-1, the J gene TRBJ1-2; 7 bases match TRBD1. Germline V CDR1 and CDR2: DFQATT, SNEGSKA (reference sequence). V lost 5 bases, J lost 4 bases, and 16 bases stayed unmatched. The CDR3 loop spans 16 amino acids. The CDR3 DNA reads TGCAGTGCTCCCCAGGGAGGGAGGGGGCGCGGCTATGGCTACACCTTC. The encoded protein is CSAPQGGRGRGYGYTF.

The V and J genes are TRBV29-1 and TRBJ1-2; 10 positions match TRBD1. The length of the CDR3 is 13 residues. The germline V gene encodes CDR1 SQVTM and CDR2 ANQGSEA. V shed 4 bases, J shed 8 bases, and the junction held 7 bases outside the gene matches. CDR3 in amino acids: CSVVRQGAQGYTF. The CDR3 bases are TGCAGCGTTGTAAGACAGGGGGCTCAGGGCTACACCTTC.

The chain is built from TRBV6-1 and TRBJ1-2, with 12 nucleotides matching TRBD1. V gave up 5 bases and J gave up 7 bases; unmatched junction bases: 14. Germline CDR1 MNHNS, CDR2 SASEGT. This CDR3 has 17 residues. Here the CDR3 reads CASSPRTRDRGRSGYTF. The CDR3 coding sequence is TGTGCCAGCAGTCCCAGGACCCGGGACAGGGGGCGAAGTGGCTACACCTTC.

This clonotype turned up a few times. The J gene is TRBJ1-1, the V gene TRBV5-8; D call uncertain. CDR1 is SGHTS and CDR2 is YDEGEE in the germline V gene. The CDR3 is 15 residues long. Trimming shortened V by 0 bases and J by 7 bases, and 16 bases separated the two germline ends. CDR3 loop: CASSLDVRLEGEAFF. The CDR3 coding sequence is TGTGCCAGCAGCTTGGACGTAAGGCTTGAAGGTGAAGCTTTCTTT.

This clonotype was observed a handful of times. This rearrangement joins TRBV10-3 to TRBJ1-1; perhaps TRBD1 as D (6 bases). The germline V gene encodes CDR1 ENHRY and CDR2 SYGVKD. This CDR3 is 17 amino acids long. V shed 7 bases and J shed 4 bases, with 25 bases lying between them. This CDR3 reads CAIMRTTGRPWGTEAFF. The CDR3 DNA reads TGTGCCATCATGAGGACTACAGGGCGCCCTTGGGGCACTGAAGCTTTCTTT.

The rearrangement uses TRBV6-1 and TRBJ2-2, with a possible D match to TRBD2 (5 bases). There are 15 residues in the CDR3. Germline CDR1 and CDR2: MNHNS and SASEGT. V dropped 1 base and J dropped 5 bases, with 11 bases sitting between them. The CDR3 nucleotides are TGTGCCAGCAGTGAAGGAAGCGGACCTACCGGGGAGCTGTTTTTT. Translating gives CASSEGSGPTGELFF.

This chain uses TRBV29-1 with TRBJ2-5; D gene ambiguous. Germline CDR1 is SQVTM and CDR2 is ANQGSEA. The CDR3 consists of 12 residues. V was trimmed by 3 bases and J by 0 bases, leaving 5 bases between them. CDR3 sequence reads: CSVDRNQETQYF. The CDR3 DNA reads TGCAGCGTTGACAGGAACCAAGAGACCCAGTACTTC.

The gene calls are TRBV20-1 and TRBJ2-5; D perhaps matches TRBD2 (5 bases). Per the germline V gene, CDR1 is DFQATT and CDR2 is SNEGSKA (reference sequence). The ends were cut back, 7 bases at V and 5 bases at J, with 14 bases in the middle. This CDR3 is built from 12 residues. CDR3 amino acids: CSVRGVGETQYF. DNA for the CDR3: TGCAGTGTACGGGGTGTCGGCGAGACCCAGTACTTC.

This rearrangement joins TRBV20-1 to TRBJ1-1, with TRBD1 as a possible D gene (5 bases). CDR3 size: 12 residues. Trimming left V 2 bases short and J 3 bases short, with 7 bases between. Germline lookup yields CDR1 DFQATT and CDR2 SNEGSKA (reference sequence). For the CDR3, the DNA is TGCAGTGCTAGATGGGGGGACACTGAAGCTTTCTTT. This encodes CSARWGDTEAFF.

V is TRBV7-2 and J is TRBJ2-5; D is uncertain. V was clipped by 5 bases and J by 2 bases, with 12 bases between them. This CDR3 comprises 14 residues. Per germline, CDR1 SGHTA and CDR2 FQGNSA. CDR3 sequence: CASSLSWSQETQYF. CDR3 sequence (DNA): TGTGCCAGCAGCCTTTCTTGGTCACAAGAGACCCAGTACTTC.

V gene TRBV2 combines with J gene TRBJ2-3, with D perhaps TRBD1 (6 bases). This CDR3 comprises 13 residues. From germline, CDR1 is SNHLY and CDR2 FYNNEI. Trimming removed 4 bases at V and 6 bases at J, with 11 bases between. CDR3 region: CASSASRGDTQYF. The CDR3 DNA reads TGTGCCAGCAGTGCCTCTAGGGGGGATACGCAGTATTTT.

A few counts support this clonotype. The chain uses TRBV10-3 and TRBJ1-3; D uncertain. Trimming shortened V by 3 bases and J by 4 bases, and 10 bases separated the two germline ends. This CDR3 contains 14 residues. CDR1 and CDR2 from the germline V gene are ENHRY and SYGVKD. CDR3 residues: CAISDATTGNTIYF. The DNA of the CDR3 is TGTGCCATCAGTGACGCCACCACGGGAAACACCATATATTTT.

This chain connects TRBV6-2 or TRBV6-3 to TRBJ2-3, with D perhaps given as TRBD1 or TRBD2 (5 bases each). The germline CDR1 and CDR2 sequences are MNHEY and SVGEGT. V was cut by 2 bases and J by 3 bases, with 18 bases left in between. The CDR3 contains 17 residues. In nucleotides, the CDR3 is TGTGCCAGCAGTTACGATCGTGCATTCGGGGCGACAGATACGCAGTATTTT. This gives the protein CASSYDRAFGATDTQYF.